This T cell receptor (beta chain) was documented in a study of technical replicates of blood from a few donors. Assay: immunoSEQ multiplex PCR; the TCRdb copy retains only in-frame clones and omits some. Among tens of thousands of clones, about 97% were seen once, and the ten largest hold 0.2% to 0.3%. CDR3 length equals 10 residues. Trimming took off 4 bases at V and 7 bases at J, with 2 bases between the two ends. Germline CDR1 SEHNR, CDR2 FQNEAQ (reference sequence). The origin of this receptor is a human donor in good health. Sequencing was carried out using T cells isolated from PBMCs. This chain connects TRBV7-9 to TRBJ2-1; no definite D call. CDR3 nucleotide sequence: TGTGCCAGCAGCTCTAATGAGCAGTTCTTC. The encoded protein is CASSSNEQFF.